The rows below give T cell receptor beta chains drawn from one sample of a study of T cell repertoires in cytomegalovirus infection. These TCRs' antigens remain unknown. TCRdb reprocessed the reads via MiXCR and lists one record per CDR3 protein. This sample has around 570,000 distinct CDR3 sequences; 40% occur once, and the top ten carry 40% to 60%. Sequencing used cultured PBMCs, obtained from culture after CMV antigen stimulation. These receptor sequences come from a human donor in good health (CMV status not recorded). Some clones in this sample may be carry-over from other donors' samples. Each CDR3 is given with its conserved first and last residue. A D gene is named only where the DNA matches it firmly. The listing skips clone size in some rows; elsewhere it reads once, few, many or a size class.

v_gene: TRBV20-1; j_gene: TRBJ2-7; abundance: -; d_gene: TRBD2; CDR3aa: CSATSGLAASPYEQYF; CDR3nt: TGCAGTGCAACGTCGGGACTAGCGGCGAGTCCTTACGAGCAGTACTTC
v_gene: TRBV12-3/TRBV12-4; j_gene: TRBJ2-1; abundance: -; d_gene: TRBD2; CDR3aa: CASSLLAGVRGEQFF; CDR3nt: TGTGCCAGCAGTTTACTAGCGGGAGTTAGAGGTGAGCAGTTCTTC
v_gene: TRBV12-3/TRBV12-4; j_gene: TRBJ1-1; abundance: -; d_gene: -; CDR3aa: CASSPLTMNTEAFF; CDR3nt: TGTGCCAGCAGTCCACTGACGATGAACACTGAAGCTTTCTTT
v_gene: TRBV5-1; j_gene: TRBJ1-6; abundance: -; d_gene: -; CDR3aa: CASSRAYREDSPLHF; CDR3nt: TGCGCCAGCAGCCGCGCCTACAGGGAAGATTCACCCCTCCACTTT
v_gene: TRBV11-2; j_gene: TRBJ1-4; abundance: -; d_gene: -; CDR3aa: CASSRTEELFF; CDR3nt: TGTGCCAGCAGCCGGACGGAGGAACTGTTTTTT
v_gene: TRBV3-1; j_gene: TRBJ2-7; abundance: -; d_gene: TRBD1; CDR3aa: CASSQAPGGEQYF; CDR3nt: TGTGCCAGCAGCCAAGCCCCAGGGGGCGAGCAGTACTTC
v_gene: TRBV5-4; j_gene: TRBJ1-2; abundance: -; d_gene: -; CDR3aa: CASSLDRVYGYTF; CDR3nt: TGTGCCAGCAGCTTGGACAGGGTCTATGGCTACACCTTC
v_gene: TRBV23-1; j_gene: TRBJ2-3; abundance: -; d_gene: -; CDR3aa: CASSQSGEDGDTQYF; CDR3nt: TGCGCCAGCAGTCAATCGGGGGAAGATGGAGATACGCAGTATTTT
v_gene: TRBV6-5; j_gene: TRBJ2-6; abundance: -; d_gene: -; CDR3aa: CASSYSIPDSGANVLTF; CDR3nt: TGTGCCAGCAGTTACTCGATACCAGACTCTGGGGCCAACGTCCTGACTTTC
v_gene: TRBV27; j_gene: TRBJ2-5; abundance: -; d_gene: -; CDR3aa: CASKGDREETQYF; CDR3nt: TGTGCCAGCAAGGGAGACCGCGAAGAGACCCAGTACTTC
v_gene: TRBV18; j_gene: TRBJ2-1; abundance: -; d_gene: -; CDR3aa: CASSPPTLDEQFF; CDR3nt: TGTGCCAGCTCACCACCGACGCTAGATGAGCAGTTCTTC
v_gene: TRBV7-2; j_gene: TRBJ2-7; abundance: few; d_gene: -; CDR3aa: CASSFRYRAYEQYF; CDR3nt: TGTGCCAGCAGCTTCCGCTACAGGGCATACGAGCAGTACTTC
v_gene: TRBV7-2; j_gene: TRBJ2-1; abundance: few; d_gene: -; CDR3aa: CASSLGLGGNEQFF; CDR3nt: TGTGCCAGCAGCCTCGGACTGGGGGGCAATGAGCAGTTCTTC
v_gene: TRBV7-2; j_gene: TRBJ2-2; abundance: few; d_gene: TRBD2; CDR3aa: CASSLVASGRAGDGELFF; CDR3nt: TGTGCCAGCAGCTTAGTTGCTAGCGGGAGGGCCGGGGACGGGGAGCTGTTTTTT
v_gene: TRBV29-1; j_gene: TRBJ1-1; abundance: few; d_gene: -; CDR3aa: CSVKRVQPEAFF; CDR3nt: TGCAGCGTTAAAAGAGTCCAGCCTGAAGCTTTCTTT
v_gene: TRBV7-8; j_gene: TRBJ2-1; abundance: -; d_gene: -; CDR3aa: CASSFTGYNEQFF; CDR3nt: TGTGCCAGCAGCTTTACAGGGTACAATGAGCAGTTCTTC
v_gene: TRBV28; j_gene: TRBJ2-1; abundance: -; d_gene: TRBD1; CDR3aa: CASSSTGGPYNEQFF; CDR3nt: TGTGCCAGCAGTTCCACAGGGGGCCCCTACAATGAGCAGTTCTTC
v_gene: TRBV7-9; j_gene: TRBJ2-5; abundance: few; d_gene: -; CDR3aa: CASSLVHRQQETQYF; CDR3nt: TGTGCCAGCAGCTTAGTGCACAGGCAACAAGAGACCCAGTACTTC
v_gene: TRBV7-2; j_gene: TRBJ2-2; abundance: few; d_gene: -; CDR3aa: CASSFRGGELFF; CDR3nt: TGTGCCAGCAGCTTCCGGGGCGGGGAGCTGTTTTTT
v_gene: TRBV10-3; j_gene: TRBJ2-1; abundance: -; d_gene: TRBD2; CDR3aa: CAISKREANYNEQFF; CDR3nt: TGTGCCATCAGTAAGCGGGAGGCAAACTACAATGAGCAGTTCTTC
v_gene: TRBV7-9; j_gene: TRBJ2-1; abundance: many; d_gene: -; CDR3aa: CASSLVNWGEQFF; CDR3nt: TGTGCCAGCAGCTTAGTGAACTGGGGTGAGCAGTTCTTC
v_gene: TRBV12-3/TRBV12-4; j_gene: TRBJ2-2; abundance: few; d_gene: -; CDR3aa: CASSLTGRTGELFF; CDR3nt: TGTGCCAGCAGCTTAACAGGGAGAACCGGGGAGCTGTTTTTT